This TCR beta chain is drawn from a study of blood T cell repertoires in COVID-19. Whole-study context: Samples came from the United States, Italy and Spain, spanning acute and convalescent COVID-19. The analysed material was cDNA or gDNA that came from T cells, B-cell-depleted T cells, or PBMCs.

Authors' methods: The authors estimated nucleated cell counts from reference gene primer amplification. TCRdb's copy holds only in-frame clones and misses some; the assay was immunoSEQ multiplex PCR. V and J calls plus clone size are reproduced from that table; the DNA served to infer D and trimming. The sample has a few hundred thousand clones, around 80% seen once. V gave up 2 bases and J gave up 5 bases, with 9 bases separating them. There are 13 residues in the CDR3. Looked up from germline, CDR1 is MNHEY and CDR2 is SVGAGI. The specimen sequenced was peripheral blood. The rearrangement links TRBV6-5 to TRBJ1-1, with D maybe TRBD1 (5 bases). The sequence was obtained from a woman aged 45-59 years with acute or convalescent COVID-19. CDR3 protein: CASSYGTGTEAFF. CDR3 sequence (DNA): TGTGCCAGCAGTTACGGGACTGGAACTGAAGCTTTCTTT.